This TCR beta chain comes out of a study of vaccination effects on CD4 cells after COVID-19. On the study more broadly: It was with approximately 10 IU/ml IL-2 and about 10 ug/ml peptides that some 1.8 million PBMC per well were cultured.

Study findings and constraints: Pronounced clonal contraction occurred in clones induced by infection and by vaccine late after vaccination.

Libraries were prepared by immunoSEQ multiplex PCR; TCRdb keeps only in-frame clonotypes and omits some of them. The repertoire includes some 50,000 clones, around 76% of them detected once, and 8.6% sits in the top ten. With nine to eleven days of culture completed, CD4+ T cells were isolated. SARS-CoV-2 infected the person between March and December 2020, as confirmed by PCR. Fresh IL-2-containing medium replaced half the medium on days 3 and 7. This clone occurred once. Its matching antigen is unknown. V was shortened by 3 bases and J by 2 bases, with 9 bases between the two germline ends. This CDR3 is built from 14 residues. Germline CDR1 reads SGHRS; CDR2 reads YFSETQ.

The chain employs TRBV5-1 and TRBJ2-1; D is unclear. Material: CD4+ T cells from PBMCs cultured without peptide, obtained before COVID-19 vaccination. This TCR derives from a human donor who had a prior SARS-CoV-2 infection. The CDR3 loop reads CASSSENAYNEQFF. CDR3 DNA: TGCGCCAGCAGCTCTGAAAACGCCTACAATGAGCAGTTCTTC.